This TCR beta chain was obtained from a study of persistence of HIV-infected CD4 T cells. This nonspecific control used anti-CD3/anti-CD28 bead stimulation of CD4+ T cells. CD4+ T cells upregulating both CD40 ligand and CD69 were sorted as responding cells. For at least 4 years, plasma HIV-1 RNA was undetectable (<50 copies/mL). This clone was recorded only once. Its antigen is currently unknown. Trimming took 3 bases from V and 3 from J; bases not matched to a gene: 8. The CDR3 sequence is 16 residues long. The germline V gene encodes CDR1 LGHNA and CDR2 YNFKEQ. This was the immunoSEQ version 4 assay in survey mode. The repertoire was sequenced with immunoSEQ multiplex PCR; TCRdb's copy has only in-frame clones and lacks some. The sample includes roughly 41,000 clones, about 87% seen only once; the top ten take about 1.3%.

The material was CD4+ T cells sorted from PBMCs after approximately 19-hour stimulation, obtained from a patient who received antiretroviral therapy. This TCR was recovered from an adult man with HIV who was CMV-seropositive. The V and J genes are TRBV4-2 and TRBJ2-1; TRBD1 matches at 7 bases. The CDR3 protein is CASSHVTGSNYNEQFF. CDR3 coding DNA: TGTGCCAGCAGCCACGTGACAGGGTCCAACTACAATGAGCAGTTCTTC.